These 31 T cell receptor beta chains were all obtained from the same sample, sequenced in a study of T cell responses to AZD1222 COVID-19 vaccine. Assay: immunoSEQ multiplex PCR; the TCRdb copy retains only in-frame clones and omits some. The sample lists about 120,000 clones, 85% to 95% occurring once. Source: peripheral blood, taken on day 0 of AZD1222 vaccination. Receptors originate from an adult in good health.

The rearrangement links TRBV7-9 to TRBJ2-3; D is perhaps TRBD1 (5 bases). Trimming took off 2 bases at V and 6 bases at J, with 9 bases between the two ends. CDR3 length: 13 residues. Germline V gene lookup returns CDR1 SEHNR and CDR2 FQNEAQ (reference sequence). Written as DNA, the CDR3 is TGTGCCAGCAGCTTATCAGGGCCGGATACGCAGTATTTT. It specifies CASSLSGPDTQYF.

The genes are TRBV6-6 and TRBJ2-7; tentative D call: TRBD1 (6 bases). Germline CDR1 reads MNHNY; CDR2 reads SVGAGI (reference sequence). The CDR3 runs to 15 residues. V was shortened by 7 bases and J by 2 bases, with 18 bases between the two germline ends. The CDR3 nucleotides read TGTGCCAGCACTTCCGGGGTGGGGGCAACCTACGAGCAGTACTTC. Translated, it gives CASTSGVGATYEQYF.

The chain joins TRBV3-1 (or the pseudogene TRBV3-2) to TRBJ2-3; D might be TRBD1 (6 bases). V was clipped by 4 bases and J by 2 bases, with 19 bases between them. The CDR3 consists of 17 residues. Germline CDR1 reads LGHDT; CDR2 reads YNNKEL (reference sequence). The CDR3 coding sequence is TGTGCCAGCAGCCCTATGGGCCGGGACATTCACACAGATACGCAGTATTTT. It yields the protein CASSPMGRDIHTDTQYF.

The chain links TRBV10-3 to TRBJ2-5; 7 positions match TRBD1. CDR1 is ENHRY, CDR2 SYGVKD, per germline. There are 16 residues in the CDR3. J lost 1 base, V lost 4 bases, and 9 bases had no gene match. CDR3 nucleotides: TGTGCCATCAGTGCAGGAAGGACAGGCCTCCAAGAGACCCAGTACTTC. Encoded protein: CAISAGRTGLQETQYF.

The chain employs TRBV6-5 and TRBJ1-2; D uncertain. This CDR3 comprises 13 residues. Germline CDR1 reads MNHEY; CDR2 reads SVGAGI. Between the trimmed V and J ends, which lost 2 bases and 4 bases, there was a span of 8 bases. The CDR3 nucleotides read TGTGCCAGCAGTTACCCCGGGTCCTATGGCTACACCTTC. Its protein product is CASSYPGSYGYTF.

This clone was observed once. The chain combines TRBV27 with TRBJ2-1; D remains unclear. This CDR3 has 13 amino acids. With 0 bases removed from V and 3 bases from J, the gap between germline ends came to 3 bases. Germline CDR1 is MNHEY and CDR2 is SMNVEV (reference sequence). The CDR3 loop reads CASSLSYYNEQFF. In DNA form, the CDR3 reads TGTGCCAGCAGTTTATCCTACTACAATGAGCAGTTCTTC.

The chain carries TRBV5-1 and TRBJ2-2; no clear D gene. The V end lost 0 bases, the J end lost 6 bases, and 6 bases lay between the germline ends. The CDR3 contains 13 residues. Germline lookup yields CDR1 SGHRS and CDR2 YFSETQ. The CDR3 DNA reads TGCGCCAGCAGCTTGGGTCGATCCGGGGAGCTGTTTTTT. It codes for CASSLGRSGELFF. The whole variable domain, filled in from reference TRBV5-1 and TRBJ2-2, reads KAGVTQTPRYLIKTRGQQVTLSCSPISGHRSVSWYQQTPGQGLQFLFEYFSETQRNKGNFPGRFSGRQFSNSRSEMNVSTLELGDSALYLCASSLGRSGELFFGEGSRLTVL.

The table lists this clone with a count of one. The chain employs TRBV6-5 and TRBJ1-5; TRBD1 matches 7 bases. Germline CDR1 MNHEY, CDR2 SVGAGI. The CDR3 is 15 residues long. V lost 5 bases and J lost 7; bases outside the gene matches: 11. CDR3 sequence reads: CASSQSQDRAQPQHF. The CDR3 bases are TGTGCCAGCAGTCAAAGCCAAGACAGGGCCCAGCCCCAGCATTTT.

The rearrangement uses TRBV3-1 (or the pseudogene TRBV3-2) and TRBJ1-4, with TRBD1 matching 9 bases. Trimming took 0 bases from V and 5 from J; bases not matched to a gene: 4. CDR3 length: 16 amino acids. Germline V gives CDR1 LGHDT, CDR2 YNNKEL (reference sequence). This CDR3 is CASSQEVGTGNEKLFF. The CDR3 nucleotides read TGTGCCAGCAGCCAAGAGGTGGGGACAGGGAATGAAAAACTGTTTTTT.

The chain employs TRBV18 and TRBJ1-5; D is perhaps TRBD1 (6 bases). The V end lost 3 bases, the J end lost 5 bases, and 11 bases lay between the germline ends. CDR1 is KGHSH, CDR2 LQKENI, per germline. The CDR3 runs to 14 residues. CDR3 sequence reads: CASSPGAGDQPQHF. The CDR3 region has the DNA TGTGCCAGCTCACCGGGGGCGGGAGATCAGCCCCAGCATTTT.

V and J are TRBV12-3 or TRBV12-4 and TRBJ2-2; no firm D call. The CDR3 spans 13 residues. With 10 bases removed from V and 5 bases from J, the gap between germline ends came to 14 bases. DNA for the CDR3: TGTGCCAACGACCTCCGCACGACCGGGGAGCTGTTTTTT. It specifies CANDLRTTGELFF.

The chain has TRBV4-1 and TRBJ2-7; TRBD2 matches at 11 bases. This CDR3 contains 14 residues. V lost 8 bases and J lost 2; bases outside the gene matches: 5. The germline V gene has CDR1 MGHRA and CDR2 YSYEKL. CDR3 protein: CASGLAGGAYEQYF. For the CDR3, the DNA is TGCGCCAGCGGCCTAGCGGGAGGTGCCTACGAGCAGTACTTC.

The J gene is TRBJ1-1, the V gene TRBV2; 9 nucleotides line up with TRBD1. CDR1 is SNHLY and CDR2 is FYNNEI in the germline V gene. With 2 bases clipped from V and 11 bases from J, the junction kept 15 bases outside the gene matches. The CDR3 extends over 16 amino acids. CDR3 sequence (DNA): TGTGCCAGCAGTGAAAAGGGGGACAGGGCAATCAGGAAGGCTTTCTTT. This codes for CASSEKGDRAIRKAFF.

This rearrangement joins TRBV14 to TRBJ2-7; 7 bases are a match to TRBD1. CDR1 and CDR2 (germline): SGHDN, FVKESK. The length of the CDR3 is 13 residues. The ends lost 4 bases at V and 7 bases at J; junction bases unmatched: 7. The CDR3 reads CASSLMTGSEQYF. In nucleotides, the CDR3 is TGTGCCAGCAGCCTAATGACAGGGAGTGAGCAGTACTTC.

CDR3 nucleotides: TGCGCCAGCACCTTCGGCGGACAGGGGTTCGGGGCCAAAAACATTCAGTACTTC. Residues: CASTFGGQGFGAKNIQYF. The V call is TRBV5-1, the J call TRBJ2-4; 9 positions agree with TRBD1. This CDR3 is built from 18 residues. Germline-derived CDR1 and CDR2 are SGHRS and YFSETQ. Trimming took 6 bases from V and 1 from J; bases not matched to a gene: 14.

This clone occurred a few times. CDR3 coding DNA: TGTGCCAGCTCACCAACTAGCGGGAGGTCCTACGAGCAGTACTTC. Translating it yields CASSPTSGRSYEQYF. The J gene is TRBJ2-7, the V gene TRBV18; 12 bases are shared with TRBD2. J lost 1 base, V lost 2 bases, and 0 bases had no gene match. Germline-derived CDR1 and CDR2 are KGHSH and LQKENI. CDR3 length equals 15 residues.

The V gene is TRBV6-5, the J gene TRBJ2-7; D might be TRBD1 (6 bases). The germline V gene has CDR1 MNHEY and CDR2 SVGAGI. This CDR3 has 12 residues. Trimming removed 5 bases from V and 5 bases from J, with 10 bases in between. CDR3 region: CASSRGWDEQYF. The CDR3 DNA reads TGTGCCAGCAGTAGGGGGTGGGACGAGCAGTACTTC.

The V gene is TRBV11-2, the J gene TRBJ1-1, with TRBD1 identical over 7 bases. CDR3 length: 13 amino acids. With 8 bases clipped from V and 7 bases from J, the junction kept 10 bases outside the gene matches. Germline loops: CDR1 SGHAT, CDR2 FQNNGV. CDR3 bases: TGTGCCAGCTCCAGGGTGGCAGGGGGTGAAGCTTTCTTT. Translation gives CASSRVAGGEAFF.

The rearrangement joins TRBV6-5 to TRBJ2-1; TRBD2 agrees at 7 bases. V trimming: 9 bases; J trimming: 1 base; junction bases outside the gene matches: 9. Germline loops: CDR1 MNHEY, CDR2 SVGAGI. There are 15 residues in the CDR3. The CDR3 is CARQCGSRSYNEQFF. Written as DNA, the CDR3 is TGTGCCAGACAGTGCGGGAGCAGATCCTACAATGAGCAGTTCTTC.

The V gene is TRBV2, the J gene TRBJ1-5; unclear D gene. The V gene's germline CDR1 is SNHLY and CDR2 FYNNEI. This CDR3 comprises 11 residues. V dropped 6 bases and J dropped 6 bases, with 6 bases sitting between them. The CDR3 region is CASSGGQPQHF. Here the CDR3 DNA reads TGTGCCAGCAGCGGCGGTCAGCCCCAGCATTTT. The whole variable domain, remainder taken from reference TRBV2 and TRBJ1-5, is EPEVTQTPSHQVTQMGQEVILRCVPISNHLYFYWYRQILGQKVEFLVSFYNNEISEKSEIFDDQFSVERPDGSNFTLKIRSTKLEDSAMYFCASSGGQPQHFGDGTRLSIL.

This chain joins TRBV2 and TRBJ2-7, with 7 bases fitting TRBD1. This CDR3 has 14 residues. Germline CDR1 and CDR2: SNHLY and FYNNEI. V lost 6 bases to trimming and J lost 5 bases; unmatched junction nucleotides: 10. In nucleotides, the CDR3 is TGTGCCAGCAGAGGACAGGCTTCTTCGGACGAGCAGTACTTC. Its protein is CASRGQASSDEQYF.

The chain joins TRBV7-2 to TRBJ2-3, with unresolved D. V was shortened by 5 bases and J by 0 bases, with 15 bases between the two germline ends. Germline V gene lookup returns CDR1 SGHTA and CDR2 FQGNSA. CDR3 size: 16 residues. The CDR3 DNA is TGTGCCAGCAGCCGGGTTGGCGGCCCGAGCACAGATACGCAGTATTTT. The encoded protein is CASSRVGGPSTDTQYF. Together with reference TRBV7-2 and TRBJ2-3, the CDR3 gives the full variable domain: GAGVSQSPSNKVTEKGKDVELRCDPISGHTALYWYRQSLGQGLEFLIYFQGNSAPDKSGLPSDRFSAERTGGSVSTLTIQRTQQEDSAVYLCASSRVGGPSTDTQYFGPGTRLTVL.

The gene calls are TRBV6-7 and TRBJ1-5; unclear D gene. TRBV6-7 qualifies as an ORF whose function is uncertain. This CDR3 is 18 amino acids long. Trimming removed 5 bases from V and 1 base from J, with 21 bases in between. This CDR3 is CASSSKKYSGSSNQPQHF. CDR3 bases: TGTGCCAGCAGTAGCAAAAAATACAGTGGATCGAGCAATCAGCCCCAGCATTTT.

This clone was seen more than once but under ten times. V and J are TRBV18 and TRBJ2-7; no clear D. Trimming took off 5 bases at V and 7 bases at J, with 12 bases between the two ends. This CDR3 has 12 amino acids. The germline V gene has CDR1 KGHSH and CDR2 LQKENI. This CDR3 reads CASSRPPAEQYF. The CDR3 coding sequence is TGTGCCAGCTCAAGGCCCCCAGCGGAGCAGTACTTC.

The V and J genes are TRBV6-5 and TRBJ1-1, with D perhaps TRBD1 (5 bases). Trimming left V 5 bases short and J 4 bases short, with 14 bases between. Looked up from germline, CDR1 is MNHEY and CDR2 is SVGAGI. This CDR3 has 14 residues. CDR3 DNA: TGTGCCAGCAGTCTCATGACAGTCGCCACTGAAGCTTTCTTT. It encodes CASSLMTVATEAFF.

DNA for the CDR3: TGTGCCAGCACTAGATTGTGGATCTCTGGAAACACCATATATTTT. Translating gives CASTRLWISGNTIYF. The chain couples TRBV28 to TRBJ1-3; D is ambiguous. The CDR3 extends over 15 amino acids. V lost 7 bases and J lost 0, with 13 bases in between. CDR1 is MDHEN and CDR2 is SYDVKM in the germline V gene.

The rearrangement uses TRBV9 and TRBJ1-2; no clear D gene. CDR3 length equals 13 residues. The germline V gene encodes CDR1 SGDLS and CDR2 YYNGEE. With 0 bases removed from V and 8 bases from J, the gap between germline ends came to 11 bases. The CDR3 sequence is CASSVEPLGGYTF. DNA of the CDR3: TGTGCCAGCAGCGTAGAGCCCTTGGGGGGCTACACCTTC.

The chain links TRBV18 to TRBJ1-1; D gene unclear. The CDR3 has 16 amino acids. Germline values: CDR1 KGHSH, CDR2 LQKENI. V was trimmed by 2 bases and J by 0 bases, leaving 13 bases between them. The CDR3 loop reads CASSPGLGSMNTEAFF. CDR3 DNA: TGTGCCAGCTCACCAGGGTTGGGCTCTATGAACACTGAAGCTTTCTTT.

The chain has TRBV28 and TRBJ1-1, with D uncertain. Between the trimmed V and J ends, which lost 2 bases and 1 base, there was a span of 8 bases. Per the germline V gene, CDR1 is MDHEN and CDR2 is SYDVKM. The CDR3 length is 14 residues. Here the CDR3 DNA reads TGTGCCAGCAGTTTAGGTCGGCGGAACACTGAAGCTTTCTTT. Amino acids: CASSLGRRNTEAFF.

Written as DNA, the CDR3 is TGCGCCAGCAGTGCTAGTACAGGAGCTAACTATGGCTACACCTTC. It yields the protein CASSASTGANYGYTF. The chain is built from TRBV10-2 and TRBJ1-2, with a tentative D call TRBD1 (5 bases). The CDR3 sequence is 15 residues long. Per germline, CDR1 WSHSY and CDR2 SAAADI. V lost 4 bases and J lost 0, with 12 bases in between.

This sequence joins TRBV3-1 (or the pseudogene TRBV3-2) and TRBJ1-4; no clear D. Between the trimmed V and J ends, which lost 1 base and 3 bases, there was a span of 3 bases. The CDR3 is 13 amino acids. CDR1 is LGHDT and CDR2 is YNNKEL in the germline V gene (reference sequence). CDR3 amino acids: CASSQGPNEKLFF. CDR3 sequence (DNA): TGTGCCAGCAGCCAAGGACCTAATGAAAAACTGTTTTTT.